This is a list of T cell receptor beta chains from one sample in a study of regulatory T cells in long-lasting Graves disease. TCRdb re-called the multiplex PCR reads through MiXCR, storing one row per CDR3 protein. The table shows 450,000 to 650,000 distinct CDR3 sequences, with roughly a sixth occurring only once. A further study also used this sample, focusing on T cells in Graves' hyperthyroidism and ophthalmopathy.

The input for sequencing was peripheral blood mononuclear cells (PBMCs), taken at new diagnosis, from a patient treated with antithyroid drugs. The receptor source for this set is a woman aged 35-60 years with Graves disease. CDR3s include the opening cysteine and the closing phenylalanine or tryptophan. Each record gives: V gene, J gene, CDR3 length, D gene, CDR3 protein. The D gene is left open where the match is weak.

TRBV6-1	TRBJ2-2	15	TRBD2	CASSEGPGTIGELFF
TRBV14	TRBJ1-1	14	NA	CASSHAGTVTEAFF
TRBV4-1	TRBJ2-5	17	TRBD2	CASSQGYTSGGRETQYF
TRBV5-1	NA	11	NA	CASTTSGTQYF
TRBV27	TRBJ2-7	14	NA	CASSPAGAGYEQYF
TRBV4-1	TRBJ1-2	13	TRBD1	CASSQRDSYGYTF
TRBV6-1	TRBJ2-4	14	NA	CASSEGSRADIQYF
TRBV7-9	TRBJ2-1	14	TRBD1	CASRIQGAFVEQFF
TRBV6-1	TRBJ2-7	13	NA	CASSGGPSYEQYF
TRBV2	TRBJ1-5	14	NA	CASTLSNSNQPQHF
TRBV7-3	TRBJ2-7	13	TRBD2	CASGAGAGYEQYF
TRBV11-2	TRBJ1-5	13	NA	CASSLDRNQPQHF
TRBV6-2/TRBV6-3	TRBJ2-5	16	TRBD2	CASRKKTGAGGGTQYF
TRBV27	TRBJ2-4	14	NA	CASSFGTPNNIQYF
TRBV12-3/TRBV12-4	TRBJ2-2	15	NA	CASSLGGGPTGELFF
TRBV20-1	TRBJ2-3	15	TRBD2	CSAPGLAGVGDTQYF
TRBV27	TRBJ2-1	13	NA	CASSFRLVNEQFF
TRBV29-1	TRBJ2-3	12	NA	CSVDMGTDTQYF
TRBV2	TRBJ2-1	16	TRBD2	CASSEVVSGGGDEQFF
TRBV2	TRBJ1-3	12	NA	CASRMEGNTIYF
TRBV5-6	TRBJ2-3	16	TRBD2	CASSLTSGGHTDTQYF
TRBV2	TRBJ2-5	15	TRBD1	CASSEIGTGGAAQYF
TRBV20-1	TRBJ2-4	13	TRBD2	CSARASGKNIQYF
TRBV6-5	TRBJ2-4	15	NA	CASSYTSVGADIQYF